This TCR beta chain was captured in a study of post-analysis software for immune sequencing data. Points from the study as a whole: Comparison of patients with controls showed five TRBV segments more frequent in patients, TRBV5-6, TRBV5-1 and TRBV20-1 among them. Samples made in the same batch grouped tightly together by F measure.

Incorporated into the TCR beta cDNA libraries were unique molecular identifiers, which served to reduce PCR and sequencing biases. TCRdb recomputed calls from the PCR reads with MiXCR, one row per CDR3 protein. The sample lists 550,000 to 700,000 distinct CDR3 sequences; roughly 46% were seen once. Regarding this clonotype: Its target is not known.

V gave up 3 bases and J gave up 0 bases, with 15 bases separating them. The CDR3 loop spans 17 amino acids. The sequencing input was blood. The chain joins TRBV12-3 or TRBV12-4 to TRBJ1-5, with a possible D match to TRBD1 (5 bases). The sequence derives from a girl aged 10 to 17 with multiple sclerosis. The CDR3 DNA reads as TGTGCCAGCAGTTTTGGGCAGGGAAGGTATAGCAATCAGCCCCAGCATTTT. Protein sequence: CASSFGQGRYSNQPQHF.